This TCR beta chain was identified during a study of cytomegalovirus exposure and HLA in healthy donors. The PCR employed 60 Vbeta primers together with 13 Jbeta primers. TCRdb keeps only in-frame clones here, not all; method: immunoSEQ multiplex PCR. Listed are roughly 80,000 clones; 0.95% to 1.3% falls within the top ten. Germline lookup yields CDR1 SGHVS and CDR2 FQNEAQ. This CDR3 region has 15 residues. The J segment lost 7 bases and the V segment lost 3 bases, leaving 6 bases of the junction unmatched. The material sequenced was PBMCs. This receptor was obtained from a woman between 25 and 40 years old in good health and CMV-seronegative. The rearrangement uses TRBV7-8 and TRBJ1-6; 7 bases fit TRBD1. The DNA of the CDR3 is TGTGCCAGCAGCTTGATTAGGGGGCAGAATTCACCCCTCCACTTT. Its translation: CASSLIRGQNSPLHF. The whole variable domain, remainder taken from reference TRBV7-8 and TRBJ1-6, is GAGVSQSPRYKVAKRGQDVALRCDPISGHVSLFWYQQALGQGPEFLTYFQNEAQLDKSGLPSDRFFAERPEGSVSTLKIQRTQQEDSAVYLCASSLIRGQNSPLHFGNGTRLTVT.